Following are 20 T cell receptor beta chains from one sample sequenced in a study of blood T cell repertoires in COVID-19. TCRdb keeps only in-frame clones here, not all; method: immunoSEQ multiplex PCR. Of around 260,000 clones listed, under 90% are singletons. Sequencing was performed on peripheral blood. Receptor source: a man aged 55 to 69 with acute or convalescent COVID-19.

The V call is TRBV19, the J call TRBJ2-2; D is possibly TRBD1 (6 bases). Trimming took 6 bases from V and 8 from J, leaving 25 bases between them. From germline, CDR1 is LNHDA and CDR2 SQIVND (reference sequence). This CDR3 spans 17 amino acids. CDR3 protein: CASSSLTYRVRFGELFF. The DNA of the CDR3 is TGTGCCAGTAGCTCACTAACTTACAGGGTGAGGTTTGGGGAGCTGTTTTTT.

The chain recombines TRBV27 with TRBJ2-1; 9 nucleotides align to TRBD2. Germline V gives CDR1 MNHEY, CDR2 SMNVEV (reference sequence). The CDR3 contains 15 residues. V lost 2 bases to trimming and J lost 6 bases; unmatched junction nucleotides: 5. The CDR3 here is CASSLGRGGRNEQFF. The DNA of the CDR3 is TGTGCCAGCAGTTTAGGGCGGGGGGGCCGCAATGAGCAGTTCTTC.

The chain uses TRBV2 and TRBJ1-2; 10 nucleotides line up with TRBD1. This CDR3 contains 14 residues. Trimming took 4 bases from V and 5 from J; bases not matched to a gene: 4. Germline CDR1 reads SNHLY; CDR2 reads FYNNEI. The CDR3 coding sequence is TGTGCCAGCAGTGGGACAGGGGGAAGGTATGGCTACACCTTC. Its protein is CASSGTGGRYGYTF. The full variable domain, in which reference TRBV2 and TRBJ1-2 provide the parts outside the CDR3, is EPEVTQTPSHQVTQMGQEVILRCVPISNHLYFYWYRQILGQKVEFLVSFYNNEISEKSEIFDDQFSVERPDGSNFTLKIRSTKLEDSAMYFCASSGTGGRYGYTFGSGTRLTVV.

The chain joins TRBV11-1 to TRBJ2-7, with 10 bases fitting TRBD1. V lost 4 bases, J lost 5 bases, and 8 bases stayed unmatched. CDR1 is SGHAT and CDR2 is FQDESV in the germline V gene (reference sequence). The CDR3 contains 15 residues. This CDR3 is CASSSPGTGVDEQYF. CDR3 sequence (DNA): TGTGCCAGCAGCTCCCCTGGGACAGGGGTGGACGAGCAGTACTTC.

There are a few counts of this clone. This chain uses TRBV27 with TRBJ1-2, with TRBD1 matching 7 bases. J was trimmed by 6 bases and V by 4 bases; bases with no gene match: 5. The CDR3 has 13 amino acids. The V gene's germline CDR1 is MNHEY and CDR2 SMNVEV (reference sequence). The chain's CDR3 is CASSYRGAHGYTF. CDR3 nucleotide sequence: TGTGCCAGCAGTTACAGGGGCGCCCATGGCTACACCTTC.

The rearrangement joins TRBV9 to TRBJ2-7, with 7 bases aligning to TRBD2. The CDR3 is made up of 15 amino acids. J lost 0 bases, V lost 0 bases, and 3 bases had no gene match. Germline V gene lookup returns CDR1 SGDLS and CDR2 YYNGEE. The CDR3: CASSVAASGSYEQYF. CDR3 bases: TGTGCCAGCAGCGTAGCGGCTAGCGGCTCCTACGAGCAGTACTTC.

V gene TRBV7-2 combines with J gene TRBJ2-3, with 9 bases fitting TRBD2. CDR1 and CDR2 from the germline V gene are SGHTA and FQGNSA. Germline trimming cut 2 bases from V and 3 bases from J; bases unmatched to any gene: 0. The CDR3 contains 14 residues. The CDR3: CASSLLAGTDTQYF. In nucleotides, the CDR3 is TGTGCCAGCAGCTTACTAGCGGGGACAGATACGCAGTATTTT.

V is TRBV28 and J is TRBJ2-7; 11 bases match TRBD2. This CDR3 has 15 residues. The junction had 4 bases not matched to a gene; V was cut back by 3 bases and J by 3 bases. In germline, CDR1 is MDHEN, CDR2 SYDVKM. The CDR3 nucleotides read TGTGCCAGCAGTTTGGGGACTAGCGGTCTCTACGAGCAGTACTTC. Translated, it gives CASSLGTSGLYEQYF.

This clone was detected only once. This chain's CDR3 is CASGRERENIQYF. The CDR3 DNA sequence: TGTGCCAGCGGACGGGAGCGGGAAAACATTCAGTACTTC. The chain joins TRBV2 to TRBJ2-4, with D perhaps matching TRBD2 (6 bases). The CDR3 loop spans 13 amino acids. The V end was cut by 8 bases, the J end by 5 bases, with 13 bases between. In germline, CDR1 is SNHLY, CDR2 FYNNEI.

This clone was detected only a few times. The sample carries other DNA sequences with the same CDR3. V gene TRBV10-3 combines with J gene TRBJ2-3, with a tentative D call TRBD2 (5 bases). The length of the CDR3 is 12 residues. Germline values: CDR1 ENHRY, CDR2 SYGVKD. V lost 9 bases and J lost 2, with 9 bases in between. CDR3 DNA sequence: TGTGCCATGGCGGGTAACACAGATACGCAGTATTTT. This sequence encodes CAMAGNTDTQYF.

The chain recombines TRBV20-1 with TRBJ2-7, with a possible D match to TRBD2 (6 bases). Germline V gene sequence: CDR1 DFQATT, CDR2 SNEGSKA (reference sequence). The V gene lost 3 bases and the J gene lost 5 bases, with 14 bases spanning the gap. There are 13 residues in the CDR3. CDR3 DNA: TGCAGTGCTAGTCCTACGGGAGACGACGAGCAGTACTTC. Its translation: CSASPTGDDEQYF.

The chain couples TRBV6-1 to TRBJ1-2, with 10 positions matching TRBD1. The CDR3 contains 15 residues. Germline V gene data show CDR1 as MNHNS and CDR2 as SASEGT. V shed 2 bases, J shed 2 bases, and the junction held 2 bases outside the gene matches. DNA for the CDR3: TGTGCCAGCAGTGAACTGGGACAGGGGAACTATGGCTACACCTTC. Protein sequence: CASSELGQGNYGYTF.

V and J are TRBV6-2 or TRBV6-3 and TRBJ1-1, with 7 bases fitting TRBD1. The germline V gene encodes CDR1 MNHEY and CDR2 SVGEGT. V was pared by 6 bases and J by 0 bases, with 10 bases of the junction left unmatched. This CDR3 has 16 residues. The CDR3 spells CASSPLGQVMNTEAFF. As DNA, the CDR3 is TGTGCCAGCAGCCCTCTCGGACAGGTCATGAACACTGAAGCTTTCTTT.

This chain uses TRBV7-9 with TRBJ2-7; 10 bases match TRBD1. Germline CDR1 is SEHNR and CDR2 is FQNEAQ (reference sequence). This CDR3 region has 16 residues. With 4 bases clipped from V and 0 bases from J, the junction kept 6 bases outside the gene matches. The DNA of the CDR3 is TGTGCCAGCAGCTCCCCCGGGACAGGGGTCTCCTACGAGCAGTACTTC. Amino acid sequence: CASSSPGTGVSYEQYF.

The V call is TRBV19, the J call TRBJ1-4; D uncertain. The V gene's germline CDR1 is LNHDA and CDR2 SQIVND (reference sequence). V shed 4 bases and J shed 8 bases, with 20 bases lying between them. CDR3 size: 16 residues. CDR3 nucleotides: TGTGCCAGTAGTACAGACCCGATATACCCGGGGGAAAAACTGTTTTTT. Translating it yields CASSTDPIYPGEKLFF. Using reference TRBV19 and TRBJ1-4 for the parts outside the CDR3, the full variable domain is DGGITQSPKYLFRKEGQNVTLSCEQNLNHDAMYWYRQDPGQGLRLIYYSQIVNDFQKGDIAEGYSVSREKKESFPLTVTSAQKNPTAFYLCASSTDPIYPGEKLFFGSGTQLSVL.

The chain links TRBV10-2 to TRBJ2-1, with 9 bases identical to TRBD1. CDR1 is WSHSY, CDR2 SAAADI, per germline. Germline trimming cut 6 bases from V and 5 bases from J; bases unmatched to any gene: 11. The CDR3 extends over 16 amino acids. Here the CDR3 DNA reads TGCGCCAGCAGCGTACAGGGGGCGCATCTCGACAATGAGCAGTTCTTC. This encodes CASSVQGAHLDNEQFF.

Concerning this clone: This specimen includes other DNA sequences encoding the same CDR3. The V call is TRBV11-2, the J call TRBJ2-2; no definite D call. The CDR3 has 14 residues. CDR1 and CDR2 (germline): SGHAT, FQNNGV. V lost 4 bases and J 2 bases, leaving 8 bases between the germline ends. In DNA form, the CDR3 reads TGTGCCAGCAGCTCAACAGCTAACACCGGGGAGCTGTTTTTT. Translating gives CASSSTANTGELFF.

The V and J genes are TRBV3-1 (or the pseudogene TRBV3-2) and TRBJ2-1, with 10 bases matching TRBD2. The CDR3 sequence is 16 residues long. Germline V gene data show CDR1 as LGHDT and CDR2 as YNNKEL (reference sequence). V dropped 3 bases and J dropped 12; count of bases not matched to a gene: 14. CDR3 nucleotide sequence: TGTGCCAGCAGCCAGCAGACGGGACTAGCGACAATGAGGCAGTTCTTC. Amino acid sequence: CASSQQTGLATMRQFF.

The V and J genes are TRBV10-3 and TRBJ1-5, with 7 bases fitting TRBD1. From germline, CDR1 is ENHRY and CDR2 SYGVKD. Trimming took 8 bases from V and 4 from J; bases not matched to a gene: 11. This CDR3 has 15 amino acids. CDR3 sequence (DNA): TGTGCCATCGCTGCCGGGACAGCCGATAATCAGCCCCAGCATTTT. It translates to CAIAAGTADNQPQHF.

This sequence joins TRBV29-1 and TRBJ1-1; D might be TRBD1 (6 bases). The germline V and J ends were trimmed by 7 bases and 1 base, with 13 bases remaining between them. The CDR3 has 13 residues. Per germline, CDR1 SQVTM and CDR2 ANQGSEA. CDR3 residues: CSAAPGQNTEAFF. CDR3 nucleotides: TGCAGCGCCGCCCCGGGACAGAACACTGAAGCTTTCTTT.